The 9 T cell receptor beta chains given below trace back to one sample, sequenced in a study of blood T cell repertoires in COVID-19. Method: immunoSEQ multiplex PCR; TCRdb's copy keeps in-frame clones and lacks some. The table shows roughly 94,000 clones, with 80% to 90% occurring only once. Material: peripheral blood. These receptor sequences come from a man aged 60-69 years with acute or convalescent COVID-19.

Written as DNA, the CDR3 is TGTGCCAACGGCGGACAGTCCTACGAGCAGTACGTC. This encodes CANGGQSYEQYV. J is TRBJ2-7 and V is TRBV27, with D possibly TRBD1 on 6 matching bases. The CDR3 length is 12 residues. Germline CDR1 is MNHEY and CDR2 is SMNVEV (reference sequence). The ends were cut back, 10 bases at V and 1 base at J, with 11 bases in the middle.

In nucleotides, the CDR3 is TGCGCCAGCAGCTTTTATAGCGGGGGGATCAACGAGCAGTACTTC. This codes for CASSFYSGGINEQYF. The chain combines TRBV5-1 with TRBJ2-7; TRBD2 agrees at 10 bases. Germline CDR1 is SGHRS and CDR2 is YFSETQ. CDR3 length: 15 amino acids. V was clipped by 2 bases and J by 5 bases; unmatched bases: 7.

The genes are TRBV2 and TRBJ1-6, with D hard to call. This CDR3 is 13 amino acids long. V lost 6 bases and J 7 bases, leaving 10 bases between the germline ends. The V gene's germline CDR1 is SNHLY and CDR2 FYNNEI. CDR3 in amino acids: CASRQSTNSPLHF. CDR3 coding DNA: TGTGCCAGCAGACAGAGTACAAATTCACCCCTCCACTTT. Full variable domain (rest looked up from reference TRBV2 and TRBJ1-6): EPEVTQTPSHQVTQMGQEVILRCVPISNHLYFYWYRQILGQKVEFLVSFYNNEISEKSEIFDDQFSVERPDGSNFTLKIRSTKLEDSAMYFCASRQSTNSPLHFGNGTRLTVT.

The chain carries TRBV30 and TRBJ1-1; D is undetermined. This CDR3 has 12 amino acids. Trimming left V 0 bases short and J 11 bases short, with 13 bases between. Looked up from germline, CDR1 is GTSNPN and CDR2 is SVGIG (reference sequence). CDR3 DNA sequence: TGTGCCTGGAGTGTATCCCAGACTCAGGCTTTCTTT. Encoded protein: CAWSVSQTQAFF. The full variable domain, in which reference TRBV30 and TRBJ1-1 provide the parts outside the CDR3, is SQTIHQWPATLVQPVGSPLSLECTVEGTSNPNLYWYRQAAGRGLQLLFYSVGIGQISSEVPQNLSASRPQDRQFILSSKKLLLSDSGFYLCAWSVSQTQAFFGQGTRLTVV.

The table lists this clone with a count of one. The chain couples TRBV5-6 to TRBJ2-3; possibly TRBD1 for D (5 bases). The CDR3 has 17 amino acids. Trimming took off 1 base at V and 6 bases at J, with 21 bases between the two ends. Germline V lookup: CDR1 SGHDT, CDR2 YYEEEE. CDR3 DNA sequence: TGTGCCAGCAGCTTGAACGCAGTGGGGCACCCTGGGGATACGCAGTATTTT. It is translated as CASSLNAVGHPGDTQYF.

V and J are TRBV2 and TRBJ1-1; 7 bases agree with TRBD1. The CDR3 sequence is 13 residues long. Looked up from germline, CDR1 is SNHLY and CDR2 is FYNNEI. V dropped 5 bases and J dropped 5; count of bases not matched to a gene: 5. CDR3 DNA: TGTGCCAGCAGTTTGCAGGGGGGAACTGAAGCTTTCTTT. Translation: CASSLQGGTEAFF.

This sequence joins TRBV28 and TRBJ2-7; unclear D gene. CDR1 and CDR2 from the germline V gene are MDHEN and SYDVKM. The CDR3 contains 13 residues. CDR3 amino acids: CASSFSAPLVLHV. The CDR3 nucleotides read TGTGCCAGCAGTTTTTCAGCGCCCCTGGTCCTTCACGTC.

The rearrangement joins TRBV2 to TRBJ1-6; D unresolved. V was clipped by 3 bases and J by 14 bases, with 11 bases between them. CDR1 and CDR2 (germline): SNHLY, FYNNEI. CDR3 length equals 12 residues. As DNA, the CDR3 is TGTGCCAGCAGTGATCTTGGGGAGGCCCTCCACTTT. The encoded protein is CASSDLGEALHF.

The CDR3 loop is CASGQANTGELFF. The CDR3 DNA sequence: TGTGCCAGCGGGCAGGCCAACACCGGGGAGCTGTTTTTT. The rearrangement links TRBV6-5 to TRBJ2-2; no definite D call. CDR1 and CDR2 from the germline V gene are MNHEY and SVGAGI. The CDR3 runs 13 residues. Trimming pared 8 bases from V and 2 bases from J, leaving 9 bases between.